This T cell receptor (beta chain) was recovered during a study of cytomegalovirus exposure and HLA in healthy donors. Notes on the study in general: CMV serostatus was the only recorded immune exposure for donors. Excluded were some V segments that proved indistinguishable, including TRBV6-2 and TRBV6-3.

As to this clone: The antigen remains unidentified.

The PCR had 60 Vbeta and 13 Jbeta primers. The repertoire was sequenced with immunoSEQ multiplex PCR; TCRdb's copy has only in-frame clones and lacks some. This table has some 200,000 clones, around three quarters appearing once. The CDR3 runs 15 residues. V lost 4 bases and J lost 10; bases outside the gene matches: 11. Germline CDR1 reads SGDLS; CDR2 reads YYNGEE. The rearrangement links TRBV9 to TRBJ1-4; 9 bases are a match to TRBD1. Material: PBMCs. This TCR was recovered from a woman aged 25-40 years in good health and CMV-seronegative. The CDR3 sequence: CASSIAGTGSGKLFF. The DNA of the CDR3 is TGTGCCAGCAGCATCGCCGGGACAGGGTCCGGAAAACTGTTTTTT.